This T cell receptor (beta chain) is drawn from a study of CD8+ T cells in alopecia areata. Germline values: CDR1 MNHNY, CDR2 SVGAGI (reference sequence). CDR3 size: 14 residues. V lost 5 bases, J lost 0 bases, and 2 bases stayed unmatched. Findings and caveats of the study: Scalp data also include sequences from resident alphabeta T cells of normal skin.

A few counts support this clone. The antigen is unknown. Alopecia areata patients had lesional scalp punch biopsies and peripheral blood taken from them. The sequencing template was cDNA reverse transcribed from extracted RNA. Libraries were prepared by immunoSEQ multiplex PCR; TCRdb keeps only in-frame clonotypes and omits some of them. Altogether 100,000 to 120,000 clones are present, 55% to 70% being singletons, with the ten largest covering 20% to 30%. The clonotype originates from a human donor with alopecia areata. The V gene is TRBV6-6, the J gene TRBJ2-7; 9 bases map to TRBD1. The sample taken for sequencing was NKG2D-low CD8+ T cells sorted from blood. The CDR3 nucleotides read TGTGCCAGCAGTCCGGGACAGGGCTCCTACGAGCAGTACTTC. This sequence encodes CASSPGQGSYEQYF.